A single sample is the source of the 2 T cell receptor beta chains below, sequenced in a study of cytomegalovirus exposure and HLA in healthy donors. The PCR was carried out with 60 Vbeta primers and 13 Jbeta primers. Sequenced by immunoSEQ multiplex PCR; TCRdb stores in-frame clones only, minus some. Of around 200,000 clones in the sample, around 78% were seen once. Sequencing was carried out using PBMCs. The receptors here all came from a woman under 40 in good health and CMV-seropositive.

The chain employs TRBV5-1 and TRBJ2-5, with 9 bases identical to TRBD1. The length of the CDR3 is 16 residues. Germline loops: CDR1 SGHRS, CDR2 YFSETQ. J gave up 5 bases and V 4 bases, and 12 bases lay outside the gene matches. The CDR3 coding sequence is TGCGCCAGCAGCGCCGCCAACACAGGGGGCTGGGAGACCCAGTACTTC. Translated, it gives CASSAANTGGWETQYF.

The chain recombines TRBV19 with TRBJ2-3; perhaps TRBD1 as D (5 bases). This CDR3 spans 16 amino acids. Trimming removed 3 bases at V and 2 bases at J, with 15 bases between. CDR1 and CDR2 (germline): LNHDA, SQIVND (reference sequence). This CDR3 reads CASSIVRTMYTDTQYF. DNA of the CDR3: TGTGCCAGTAGTATTGTCCGGACAATGTACACAGATACGCAGTATTTT.